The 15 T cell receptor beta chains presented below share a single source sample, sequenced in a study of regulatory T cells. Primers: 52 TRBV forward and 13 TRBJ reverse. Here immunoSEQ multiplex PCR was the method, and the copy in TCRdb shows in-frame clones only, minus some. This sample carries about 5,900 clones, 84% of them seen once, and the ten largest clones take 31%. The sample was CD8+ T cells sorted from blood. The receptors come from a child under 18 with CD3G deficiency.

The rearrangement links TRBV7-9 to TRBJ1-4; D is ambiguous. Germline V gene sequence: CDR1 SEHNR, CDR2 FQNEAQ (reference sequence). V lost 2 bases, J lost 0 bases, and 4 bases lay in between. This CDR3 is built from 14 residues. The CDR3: CASSLSATNEKLFF. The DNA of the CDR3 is TGTGCCAGCAGCTTATCCGCAACTAATGAAAAACTGTTTTTT. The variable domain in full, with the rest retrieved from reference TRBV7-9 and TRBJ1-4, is DTGVSQNPRHKITKRGQNVTFRCDPISEHNRLYWYRQTLGQGPEFLTYFQNEAQLEKSRLLSDRFSAERPKGSFSTLEIQRTEQGDSAMYLCASSLSATNEKLFFGSGTQLSVL.

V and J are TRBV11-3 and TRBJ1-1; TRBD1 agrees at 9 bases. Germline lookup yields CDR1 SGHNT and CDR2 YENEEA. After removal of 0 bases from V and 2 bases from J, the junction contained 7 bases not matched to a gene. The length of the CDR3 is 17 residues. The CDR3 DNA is TGTGCCAGCAGCTTAGATCTGCAGGACAGGGGCAACACTGAAGCTTTCTTT. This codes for CASSLDLQDRGNTEAFF.

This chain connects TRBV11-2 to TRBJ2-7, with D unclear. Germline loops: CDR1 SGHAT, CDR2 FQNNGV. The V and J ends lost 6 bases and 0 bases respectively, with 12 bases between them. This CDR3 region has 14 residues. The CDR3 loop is CASSHHTISYEQYF. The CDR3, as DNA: TGTGCCAGCAGTCACCACACCATCTCCTACGAGCAGTACTTC.

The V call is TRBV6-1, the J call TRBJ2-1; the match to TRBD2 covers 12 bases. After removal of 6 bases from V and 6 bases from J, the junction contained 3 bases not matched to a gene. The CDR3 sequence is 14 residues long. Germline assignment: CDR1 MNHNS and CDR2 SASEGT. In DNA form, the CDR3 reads TGTGCCAGCAGCCGACTAGCGGGAGCCAATGAGCAGTTCTTC. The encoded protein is CASSRLAGANEQFF.

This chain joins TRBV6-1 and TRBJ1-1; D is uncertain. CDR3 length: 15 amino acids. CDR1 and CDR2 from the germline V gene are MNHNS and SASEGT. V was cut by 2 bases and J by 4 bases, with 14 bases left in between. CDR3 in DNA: TGTGCCAGCAGTGAAAGGAGCCAGTTGAGCACTGAAGCTTTCTTT. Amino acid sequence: CASSERSQLSTEAFF.

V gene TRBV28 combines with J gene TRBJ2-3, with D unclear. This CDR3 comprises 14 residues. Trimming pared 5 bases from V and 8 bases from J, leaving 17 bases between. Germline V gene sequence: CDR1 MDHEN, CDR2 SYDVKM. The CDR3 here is CASSIRGTGGTQYF. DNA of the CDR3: TGTGCCAGCAGTATCCGAGGTACCGGCGGTACGCAGTATTTT.

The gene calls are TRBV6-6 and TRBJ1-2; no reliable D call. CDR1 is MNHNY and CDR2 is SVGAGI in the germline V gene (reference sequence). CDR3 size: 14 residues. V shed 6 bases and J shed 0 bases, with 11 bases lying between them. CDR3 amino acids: CASRTDSTNYGYTF. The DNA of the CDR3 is TGTGCCAGCAGGACGGACTCCACTAACTATGGCTACACCTTC.

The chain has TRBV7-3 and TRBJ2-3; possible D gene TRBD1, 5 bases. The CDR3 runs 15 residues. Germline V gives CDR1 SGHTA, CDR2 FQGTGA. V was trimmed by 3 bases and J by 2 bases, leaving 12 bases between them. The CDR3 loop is CASSFSGAHTDTQYF. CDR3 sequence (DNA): TGTGCCAGCAGCTTTTCTGGGGCACACACAGATACGCAGTATTTT.

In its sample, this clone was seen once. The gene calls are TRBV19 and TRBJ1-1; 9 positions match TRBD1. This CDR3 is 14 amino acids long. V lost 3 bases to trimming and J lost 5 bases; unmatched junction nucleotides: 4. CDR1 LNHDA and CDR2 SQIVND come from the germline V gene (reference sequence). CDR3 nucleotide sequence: TGTGCCAGTAGTATCACAGGGGGCTGGACTGAAGCTTTCTTT. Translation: CASSITGGWTEAFF.

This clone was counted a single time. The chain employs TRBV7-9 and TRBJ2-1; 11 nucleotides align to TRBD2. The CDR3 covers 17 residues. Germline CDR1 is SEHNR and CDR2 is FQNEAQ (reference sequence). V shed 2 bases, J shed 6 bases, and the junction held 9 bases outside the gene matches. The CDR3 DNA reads TGTGCCAGCAGCTTATTAGCCGGGACTAGCGGCCTCAATGAGCAGTTCTTC. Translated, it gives CASSLLAGTSGLNEQFF.

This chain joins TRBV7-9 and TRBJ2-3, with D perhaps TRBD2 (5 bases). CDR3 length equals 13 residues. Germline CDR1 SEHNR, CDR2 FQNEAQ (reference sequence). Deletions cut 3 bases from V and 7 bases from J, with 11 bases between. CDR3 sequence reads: CASSFGGKYTQYF. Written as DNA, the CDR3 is TGTGCCAGCAGCTTCGGAGGAAAGTATACGCAGTATTTT.

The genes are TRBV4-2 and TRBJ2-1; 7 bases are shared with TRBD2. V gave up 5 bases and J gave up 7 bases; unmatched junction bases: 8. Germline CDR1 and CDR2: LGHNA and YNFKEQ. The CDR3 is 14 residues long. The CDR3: CASSLVAGVNEQFF. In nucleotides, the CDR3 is TGTGCCAGCAGCTTAGTTGCGGGAGTGAATGAGCAGTTCTTC.

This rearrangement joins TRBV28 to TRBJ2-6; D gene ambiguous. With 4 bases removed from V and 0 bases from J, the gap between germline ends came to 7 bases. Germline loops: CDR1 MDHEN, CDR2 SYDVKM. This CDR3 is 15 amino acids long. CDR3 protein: CASSSGNSGANVLTF. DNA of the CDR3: TGTGCCAGCAGTTCAGGAAACTCTGGGGCCAACGTCCTGACTTTC. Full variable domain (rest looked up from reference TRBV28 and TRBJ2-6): DVKVTQSSRYLVKRTGEKVFLECVQDMDHENMFWYRQDPGLGLRLIYFSYDVKMKEKGDIPEGYSVSREKKERFSLILESASTNQTSMYLCASSSGNSGANVLTFGAGSRLTVL.

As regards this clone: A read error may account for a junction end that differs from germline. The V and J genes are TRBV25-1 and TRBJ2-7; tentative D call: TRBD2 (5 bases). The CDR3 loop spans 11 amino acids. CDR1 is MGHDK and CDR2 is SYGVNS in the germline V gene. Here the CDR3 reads CASSAGSEQYF. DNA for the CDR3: TGCGCCAGCAGTGCGGGTTCCGAGCAGTACTTC.

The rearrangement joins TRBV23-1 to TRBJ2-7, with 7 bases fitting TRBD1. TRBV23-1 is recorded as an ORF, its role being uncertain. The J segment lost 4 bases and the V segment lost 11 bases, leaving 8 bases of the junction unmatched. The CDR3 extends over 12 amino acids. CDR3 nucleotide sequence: TGCGCCTCGGGACAGAACTCTTACGAGCAGTACTTC. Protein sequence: CASGQNSYEQYF.